The rows below give T cell receptor beta chains drawn from one sample of a study of shared clonotypes between healthy human individuals. Generated by immunoSEQ multiplex PCR, the TCRdb table keeps only in-frame clones and is missing some. The profile covers approximately 720,000 clones, with roughly 70% appearing a single time and under 2% taken by the ten largest. The material sequenced was memory CD4+ T cells sorted from blood. The receptor set was obtained from a woman aged 30 to 39 in good health. Both conserved end residues are part of each CDR3. A D gene is named only where the DNA matches it firmly. For some rows the clone size is stated as once, few or many, or as a class when expanded; others skip it.

>TRBJ1-3|.|once|TRBV6-5
TGTGCCAGCGCCAGACAGCGAAGCTCTGGAAACACCATATATTTT
CASARQRSSGNTIYF
>TRBJ1-1|.|.|TRBV7-9
TGTGCCAGCAGCCCCGGGCAGGGCGAAGCTTTCTTT
CASSPGQGEAFF
>TRBJ1-2|.|.|TRBV28
TGTGCCAGCAGTACCGGGGATTGGGTCCATGGCTACACCTTC
CASSTGDWVHGYTF
>TRBJ1-5|.|few|TRBV18
TGTGCCAGCTCAGAGGGCCGCAATCAGCCCCAGCATTTT
CASSEGRNQPQHF
>TRBJ2-5|TRBD1|.|TRBV6-1
TGTGCCAGCAGTGAAAATGTGGGACAGGACATGCCCCAGTACTTC
CASSENVGQDMPQYF
>TRBJ1-2|.|.|TRBV29-1
TGCAGCGTTGAAGACAACTATGGCTACACCTTC
CSVEDNYGYTF
>TRBJ1-2|.|.|TRBV5-1
TGCGCCAGCGAGCCGGGACACGGCTACGGTGGCTACACCTTC
CASEPGHGYGGYTF
>TRBJ1-2|.|once|TRBV28
TGTGCCAGCAGTTTATCACCGAGCTATGGCTACACCTTC
CASSLSPSYGYTF
>TRBJ2-2|.|once|TRBV7-9
TGTGCCAGCAGGCCAGCAGGAAGGGACACCGGGGAGCTGTTTTTT
CASRPAGRDTGELFF
>TRBJ2-4|TRBD2|few|TRBV5-6
TGTGCCAGCAGTGAACTAGCGGGAGGGCCCCTGAACATTCAGTACTTC
CASSELAGGPLNIQYF
>TRBJ2-7|.|few|TRBV5-5
TGTGCCAGCAGCTTGGAAGGAGCCACAGGGTACGAGCAGTACTTC
CASSLEGATGYEQYF
>TRBJ1-2|.|once|TRBV27
TGTGCCAGCAGTTTAACCATTTTAGACAGAAACTATGGCTACACCTTC
CASSLTILDRNYGYTF
>TRBJ1-1|TRBD1|few|TRBV19
TGTGCCAGTAGTACCGGACAGGGGAGGGTGAGGACTGAAGCTTTCTTT
CASSTGQGRVRTEAFF
>TRBJ1-2|TRBD1|few|TRBV5-1
TGCGCCAGCAGCAGATCTACAGGGGGCATCGACTATGGCTACACCTTC
CASSRSTGGIDYGYTF
>TRBJ1-1|TRBD1|.|TRBV5-4
TGTGCCAGCAGACCGGGACAGGGGTACACTGAAGCTTTCTTT
CASRPGQGYTEAFF
>TRBJ1-2|TRBD1|few|TRBV5-1
TGCGCCAGCAGCCGGGGACAGGGTGAACGAATTAGCTATGGCTACACCTTC
CASSRGQGERISYGYTF
>TRBJ2-3|TRBD2|.|TRBV7-9
TGTGCCAGCAGCCCGGCGGGACTATGGAGAGATACGCAGTATTTT
CASSPAGLWRDTQYF
>TRBJ2-5|.|.|TRBV7-7
TGTGCCAGCAGCTTTTCAGGAAACCAAGAGACCCAGTACTTC
CASSFSGNQETQYF
>TRBJ1-2|.|.|TRBV6-5
TGTGCCAGCAGTTACCCGACTGGAGGCGGCTACACCTTC
CASSYPTGGGYTF
>TRBJ2-1|.|.|TRBV30
TGTGCCTCCGCATTTGGCGACACCCACAATGAGCAGTTCTTC
CASAFGDTHNEQFF
>TRBJ2-7|TRBD2|.|TRBV28
TGTGCCAGCAGTTTTATTTGGCAGCCTAGCGGGACGGTATCCTACGAGCAGTACTTC
CASSFIWQPSGTVSYEQYF
>TRBJ1-1|.|.|TRBV2
TGTGCCAGCAGTGAATATCAGGGTGGAGTGAACACTGAAGCTTTCTTT
CASSEYQGGVNTEAFF
>TRBJ2-7|TRBD2|.|TRBV5-5
TGTGCCAGCAGCTTAGTTGGTAGCGGGAGCGTATACGAGCAGTACTTC
CASSLVGSGSVYEQYF
>TRBJ2-7|TRBD2|.|TRBV5-6
TGTGCCACGGAATCCCTGGGGGGGGAGCAGTACTTC
CATESLGGEQYF
>TRBJ1-2|.|.|TRBV29-1
TGCAGCGTTGGAATGTGGGGGCAGAAGGGGAGCTATGGCTACACCTTC
CSVGMWGQKGSYGYTF
>TRBJ2-7|TRBD2|many|TRBV2
TGTGCCAGCAGTGATACTAGCGGGCATGAGCCCTACGAGCAGTACTTC
CASSDTSGHEPYEQYF
>TRBJ2-7|.|.|TRBV5-1
TGCGCCAGCAGCTTGAGTACCGGGGCCTTGAACTTC
CASSLSTGALNF
>TRBJ2-2|.|.|TRBV15
TGTGCCACCAGCAGAGTGTTTACCGGAACCGGGGAGCTGTTTTTT
CATSRVFTGTGELFF
>TRBJ1-3|.|once|TRBV18
TGTGCCAGCTCACCTTCGTCAGGGGACTCTGGAAACACCATATATTTT
CASSPSSGDSGNTIYF
>TRBJ1-4|.|.|TRBV5-1
TGCGCCAGCAGTCAATCCGGGGGTTCGGAAGAAAAACTGTTTTTT
CASSQSGGSEEKLFF
>TRBJ2-3|.|.|TRBV7-8
TGTGCCAGCAGCCGGACACAGGGTGTGTCGGATACGCAGTATTTT
CASSRTQGVSDTQYF